This T cell receptor (beta chain) was sequenced during a study of blood T cell repertoires in COVID-19. Libraries were prepared by immunoSEQ multiplex PCR; TCRdb keeps only in-frame clonotypes and omits some of them. The table records approximately 140,000 clones, roughly 86% of them present only once. Trimming removed 4 bases from V and 2 bases from J, with 14 bases in between. This CDR3 spans 15 amino acids. Per germline, CDR1 SGHVS and CDR2 FNYEAQ. The sequence came from a woman in her fifties or sixties with acute or convalescent COVID-19. The chain is built from TRBV7-6 and TRBJ1-2; a possible D gene is TRBD1 (6 bases). The sample consisted of peripheral blood. Written as DNA, the CDR3 is TGTGCCAGCAGCTCGACGGGGGGCGCGAACTATGGCTACACCTTC. Translated, it gives CASSSTGGANYGYTF.